This T cell receptor beta chain was recorded in a study of OX40 agonist ivuxolimab in advanced cancers. Looking at the study overall: Of the patients, three showed partial responses, one with hepatocellular carcinoma and two with cutaneous melanoma. The study, taken as a whole, reports: Partial responders treated at 0.1-3.0 mg/kg exhibited clonal expansion among the lowest measured. More expanded clones were found, on average, in CD8+ than in CD4+ T cells.

Repertoires were generated with immunoSEQ multiplex PCR, while TCRdb's copy carries only in-frame clones and drops some. The sample carries tens of thousands of clones, 84% recorded once. This clone was seen more than once but under ten times. As yet, its antigen is unknown. The length of the CDR3 is 12 residues. Trimming shortened V by 6 bases and J by 4 bases, and 9 bases separated the two germline ends. Germline V gives CDR1 SNHLY, CDR2 FYNNEI. This TCR came from an adult with an advanced solid tumor such as melanoma, head and neck, liver or kidney cancer. J is TRBJ2-5 and V is TRBV2, with D uncertain. The sample here was CD4+ or CD8+ T cells sorted from blood, taken in a trial of the OX40 agonist ivuxolimab. The CDR3, as DNA: TGTGCCAGCAGGGGGATCCGAGAGACCCAGTACTTC. Protein product: CASRGIRETQYF.